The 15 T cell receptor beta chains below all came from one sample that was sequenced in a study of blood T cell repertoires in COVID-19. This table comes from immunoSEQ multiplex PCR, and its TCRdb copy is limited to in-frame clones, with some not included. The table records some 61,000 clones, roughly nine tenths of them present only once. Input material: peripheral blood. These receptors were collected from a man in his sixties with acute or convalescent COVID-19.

CDR3 DNA sequence: TGTGCCAGTAGTATAGATGTTACTCGTGGGCAGTACTTC. Encoded protein: CASSIDVTRGQYF. The chain couples TRBV19 to TRBJ2-7; D not certain. The V end lost 0 bases, the J end lost 9 bases, and 12 bases lay between the germline ends. The CDR3 loop spans 13 amino acids. In germline, CDR1 is LNHDA, CDR2 SQIVND (reference sequence). Supplemented by reference TRBV19 and TRBJ2-7, the full variable domain reads DGGITQSPKYLFRKEGQNVTLSCEQNLNHDAMYWYRQDPGQGLRLIYYSQIVNDFQKGDIAEGYSVSREKKESFPLTVTSAQKNPTAFYLCASSIDVTRGQYFGPGTRLTVT.

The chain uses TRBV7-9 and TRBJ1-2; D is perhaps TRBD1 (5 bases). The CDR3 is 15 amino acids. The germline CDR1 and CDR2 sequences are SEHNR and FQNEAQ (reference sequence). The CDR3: CASVASAAGTSGYTF. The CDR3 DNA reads TGTGCGAGTGTCGCCTCGGCGGCGGGGACGAGCGGCTACACCTTC.

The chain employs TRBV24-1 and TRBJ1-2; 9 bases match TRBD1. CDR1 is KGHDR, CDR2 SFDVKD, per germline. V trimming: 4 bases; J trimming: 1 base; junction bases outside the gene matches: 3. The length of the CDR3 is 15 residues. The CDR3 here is CATSDPGQGNYGYTF. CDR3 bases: TGTGCCACCAGTGACCCGGGACAGGGTAACTATGGCTACACCTTC.

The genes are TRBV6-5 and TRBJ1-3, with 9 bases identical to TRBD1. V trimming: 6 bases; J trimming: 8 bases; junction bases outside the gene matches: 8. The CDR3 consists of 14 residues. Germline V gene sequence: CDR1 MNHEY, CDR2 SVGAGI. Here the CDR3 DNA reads TGTGCCAGCAGGTCCATACAGGGGGCACACACCATATATTTT. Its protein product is CASRSIQGAHTIYF.

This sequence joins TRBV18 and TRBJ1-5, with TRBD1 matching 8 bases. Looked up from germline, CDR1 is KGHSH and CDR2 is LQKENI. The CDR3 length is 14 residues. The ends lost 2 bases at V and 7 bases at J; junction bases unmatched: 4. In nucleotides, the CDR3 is TGTGCCAGCTCACCAGGACAGGGTGAACAGCCCCAGCATTTT. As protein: CASSPGQGEQPQHF. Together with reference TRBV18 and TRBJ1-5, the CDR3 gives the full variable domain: NAGVMQNPRHLVRRRGQEARLRCSPMKGHSHVYWYRQLPEEGLKFMVYLQKENIIDESGMPKERFSAEFPKEGPSILRIQQVVRGDSAAYFCASSPGQGEQPQHFGDGTRLSIL.

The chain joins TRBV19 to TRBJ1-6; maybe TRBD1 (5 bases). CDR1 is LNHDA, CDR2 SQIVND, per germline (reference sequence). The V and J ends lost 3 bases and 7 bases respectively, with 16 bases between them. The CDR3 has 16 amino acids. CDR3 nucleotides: TGTGCCAGTAGTATGGTTGGGGACTGGGGAAATTCACCCCTCCACTTT. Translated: CASSMVGDWGNSPLHF.

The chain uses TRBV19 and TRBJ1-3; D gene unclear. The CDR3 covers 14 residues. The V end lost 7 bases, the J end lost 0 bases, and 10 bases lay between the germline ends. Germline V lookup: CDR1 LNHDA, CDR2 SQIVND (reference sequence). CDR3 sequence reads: CASKDRLSGNTIYF. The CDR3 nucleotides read TGTGCCAGTAAAGACCGACTCTCTGGAAACACCATATATTTT. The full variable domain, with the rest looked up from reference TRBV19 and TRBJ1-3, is DGGITQSPKYLFRKEGQNVTLSCEQNLNHDAMYWYRQDPGQGLRLIYYSQIVNDFQKGDIAEGYSVSREKKESFPLTVTSAQKNPTAFYLCASKDRLSGNTIYFGEGSWLTVV.

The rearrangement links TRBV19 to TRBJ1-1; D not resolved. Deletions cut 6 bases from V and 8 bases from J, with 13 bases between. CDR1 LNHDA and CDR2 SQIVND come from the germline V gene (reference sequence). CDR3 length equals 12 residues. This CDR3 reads CASSQGDLEAFF. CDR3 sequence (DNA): TGTGCCAGTAGCCAAGGAGACCTAGAAGCTTTCTTT.

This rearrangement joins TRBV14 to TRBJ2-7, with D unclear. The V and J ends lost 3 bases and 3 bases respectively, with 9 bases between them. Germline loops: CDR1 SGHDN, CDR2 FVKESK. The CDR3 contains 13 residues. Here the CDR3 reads CASSHFQDYEQYF. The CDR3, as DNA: TGTGCCAGCAGCCACTTCCAGGACTACGAGCAGTACTTC. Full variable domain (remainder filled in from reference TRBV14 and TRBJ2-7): EAGVTQFPSHSVIEKGQTVTLRCDPISGHDNLYWYRRVMGKEIKFLLHFVKESKQDESGMPNNRFLAERTGGTYSTLKVQPAELEDSGVYFCASSHFQDYEQYFGPGTRLTVT.

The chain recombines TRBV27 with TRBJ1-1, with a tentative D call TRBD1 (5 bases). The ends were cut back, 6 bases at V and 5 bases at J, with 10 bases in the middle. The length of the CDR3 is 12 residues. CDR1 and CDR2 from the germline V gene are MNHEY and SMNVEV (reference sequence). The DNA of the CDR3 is TGTGCCAGCAGATCGGGGGGAACTGAAGCTTTCTTT. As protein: CASRSGGTEAFF.

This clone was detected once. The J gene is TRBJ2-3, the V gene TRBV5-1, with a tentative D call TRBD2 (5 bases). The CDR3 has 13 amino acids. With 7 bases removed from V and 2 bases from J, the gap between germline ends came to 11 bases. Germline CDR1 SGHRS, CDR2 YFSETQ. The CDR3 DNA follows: TGCGCCAGCGGCGTCGGGGACACAGATACGCAGTATTTT. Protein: CASGVGDTDTQYF.

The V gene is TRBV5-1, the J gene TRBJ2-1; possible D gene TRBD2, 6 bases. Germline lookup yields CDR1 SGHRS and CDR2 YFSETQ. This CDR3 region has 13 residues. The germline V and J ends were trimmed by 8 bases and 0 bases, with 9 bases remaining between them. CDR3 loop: CASRGSSYNEQFF. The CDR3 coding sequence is TGCGCCAGTCGGGGGAGCTCCTACAATGAGCAGTTCTTC.

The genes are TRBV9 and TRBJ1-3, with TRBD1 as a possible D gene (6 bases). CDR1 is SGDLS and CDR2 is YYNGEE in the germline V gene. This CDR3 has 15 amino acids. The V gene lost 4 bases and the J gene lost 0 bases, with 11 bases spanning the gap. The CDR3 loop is CASSPRTDSGNTIYF. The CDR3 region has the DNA TGTGCCAGCAGCCCTCGGACAGACTCTGGAAACACCATATATTTT.

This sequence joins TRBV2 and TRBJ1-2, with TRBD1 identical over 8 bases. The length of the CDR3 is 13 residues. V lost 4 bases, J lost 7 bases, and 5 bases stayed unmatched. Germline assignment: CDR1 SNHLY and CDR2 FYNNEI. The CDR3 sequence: CASSARTGSGYTF. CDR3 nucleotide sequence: TGTGCCAGCAGTGCTCGGACAGGGAGTGGCTACACCTTC. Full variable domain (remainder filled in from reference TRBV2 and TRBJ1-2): EPEVTQTPSHQVTQMGQEVILRCVPISNHLYFYWYRQILGQKVEFLVSFYNNEISEKSEIFDDQFSVERPDGSNFTLKIRSTKLEDSAMYFCASSARTGSGYTFGSGTRLTVV.

The CDR3 is CASSVGGFPYEQYF. CDR3 in DNA: TGTGCCAGCAGCGTAGGGGGCTTTCCCTACGAGCAGTACTTC. V and J are TRBV9 and TRBJ2-7; D is possibly TRBD1 (5 bases). The CDR3 runs to 14 residues. CDR1 is SGDLS, CDR2 YYNGEE, per germline. V lost 0 bases and J 2 bases, leaving 9 bases between the germline ends.